This T cell receptor (beta chain) was found in a study of radiotherapy plus CTLA-4 blockade in lung cancer. Turning to the study itself: Of all patients, approximately 17% responded objectively and around 31% showed disease control. The study's findings and limits: Blood saw expansion of tumor-derived TCR clones after radiotherapy plus ipilimumab.

This clone was seen only a few times. Its cognate antigen is unknown. Trimming took off 1 base at V and 0 bases at J, with 12 bases between the two ends. This CDR3 is built from 16 residues. The germline CDR1 and CDR2 sequences are SEHNR and FQNEAQ (reference sequence). TCRdb keeps only in-frame clones here, not all; method: immunoSEQ multiplex PCR. The sample has about 38,000 clones, 70% to 85% seen once. The sequenced sample was peripheral blood, obtained from a patient treated with radiotherapy plus ipilimumab. The chain is built from TRBV7-9 and TRBJ1-1; tentatively, D is TRBD1 (5 bases). This TCR derives from a human donor with non-small cell lung cancer who had stable disease on radiotherapy plus ipilimumab. The CDR3 sequence: CASSLDGGVMNTEAFF. The DNA of the CDR3 is TGTGCCAGCAGCTTAGACGGGGGAGTTATGAACACTGAAGCTTTCTTT. Filled out from reference TRBV7-9 and TRBJ1-1, the complete variable domain reads DTGVSQNPRHKITKRGQNVTFRCDPISEHNRLYWYRQTLGQGPEFLTYFQNEAQLEKSRLLSDRFSAERPKGSFSTLEIQRTEQGDSAMYLCASSLDGGVMNTEAFFGQGTRLTVV.